The 20 T cell receptor beta chains below were found in one sample sequenced in a study of T cells expressing NK-cell markers. Reprocessing the 5' RACE reads, TCRdb reports a single entry for every CDR3 protein and omits DNA. Its listing shows almost 450,000 distinct CDR3 sequences. The sequenced sample consisted of blood T cells: a sorted CD56 or NKG2C T cell subset, CD4+ or CD8+ T cells, or bulk PBMC T cells (not recorded which). The receptor source for this set is a woman aged 18-69 years in good health.

The rearrangement links TRBV20-1 to TRBJ2-5; the TCRdb call, TRBD1, lacks DNA for checking. Germline V gives CDR1 DFQATT, CDR2 SNEGSKA (reference sequence). The CDR3 runs to 13 residues. CDR3 region: CSASVGADETQYF.

The rearrangement uses TRBV7-3 and TRBJ2-5; TCRdb proposes TRBD2, but this gene call is untestable without DNA. This CDR3 is 17 amino acids long. Germline V gene data show CDR1 as SGHTA and CDR2 as FQGTGA. This chain's CDR3 is CASSSGGGSAAGKTQYF.

The genes are TRBV30 and TRBJ2-7; TCRdb returns TRBD2, unconfirmable since there is no DNA. The CDR3 is 14 amino acids. CDR1 and CDR2 (germline): GTSNPN, SVGIG (reference sequence). The CDR3: CAWRGLADPAEQYF.

V is TRBV6-5 and J is TRBJ2-1; TCRdb outputs TRBD2, but without DNA this stays unchecked. The CDR3 has 16 amino acids. Germline loops: CDR1 MNHEY, CDR2 SVGAGI. The CDR3 sequence: CASSYYAGAGYNEQFF.

The chain links TRBV6-5 to TRBJ1-2; TCRdb proposes TRBD1, but this gene call is untestable without DNA. The CDR3 is made up of 14 amino acids. Germline loops: CDR1 MNHEY, CDR2 SVGAGI. The CDR3: CASSYNRGLYGYTF.

The chain employs TRBV12-3 or TRBV12-4 and TRBJ2-1; the D gene TCRdb calls, TRBD1, cannot be checked with no DNA. The CDR3 loop spans 12 amino acids. The CDR3 here is CASSLRGDEQFF.

The chain links TRBV10-3 to TRBJ2-3; the D gene TCRdb calls, TRBD1, cannot be checked with no DNA. The germline CDR1 and CDR2 sequences are ENHRY and SYGVKD. This CDR3 region has 16 residues. The CDR3 here is CAISQGVSRTADTQYF.

This CDR3 is CASSSQAGTGELFF. This rearrangement joins TRBV7-7 to TRBJ2-2; without DNA, the TCRdb call of TRBD2 cannot be checked. The germline CDR1 and CDR2 sequences are SSHAT and FNYEAQ (reference sequence). This CDR3 has 14 residues.

The CDR3 region is CASSTQDYNEQFF. The chain joins TRBV6-1 to TRBJ2-1. Germline V gene data show CDR1 as MNHNS and CDR2 as SASEGT. The CDR3 spans 13 residues.

The chain is built from TRBV12-3 or TRBV12-4 and TRBJ1-6. There are 14 residues in the CDR3. CDR3 region: CASSFAEPLTPLHF.

This chain joins TRBV27 and TRBJ1-2. The CDR3 consists of 14 residues. Germline CDR1 is MNHEY and CDR2 is SMNVEV (reference sequence). CDR3 loop: CASSFSGSNYGYTF.

V usage is TRBV20-1 and J usage is TRBJ1-2. Looked up from germline, CDR1 is DFQATT and CDR2 is SNEGSKA (reference sequence). The CDR3 loop spans 13 amino acids. CDR3 sequence reads: CSARDLGEGGYTF.

The chain employs TRBV19 and TRBJ2-7; TCRdb gives TRBD2 as the D gene, but with no DNA this cannot be confirmed. The CDR3 is made up of 16 amino acids. Germline CDR1 LNHDA, CDR2 SQIVND (reference sequence). The chain's CDR3 is CASSMMLAGLRSEQYF.

The chain has TRBV21-1 and TRBJ2-1. TRBV21-1 is classified as a pseudogene. CDR3 length: 17 residues. The CDR3: CASSKGSTGGSYNEQFF.

The CDR3: CSAIVGEKLFF. The chain recombines TRBV20-1 with TRBJ1-4. Germline lookup yields CDR1 DFQATT and CDR2 SNEGSKA (reference sequence). The CDR3 spans 11 residues.

This chain's CDR3 is CASSLLEGSYNEQFF. This chain connects TRBV5-1 to TRBJ2-1. This CDR3 has 15 residues. Germline CDR1 is SGHRS and CDR2 is YFSETQ.

The chain combines TRBV19 with TRBJ1-5. The CDR3 sequence is 16 residues long. Germline lookup yields CDR1 LNHDA and CDR2 SQIVND (reference sequence). The CDR3 spells CASSIDQQNSNQPQHF. The full variable domain, in which reference TRBV19 and TRBJ1-5 provide the parts outside the CDR3, is DGGITQSPKYLFRKEGQNVTLSCEQNLNHDAMYWYRQDPGQGLRLIYYSQIVNDFQKGDIAEGYSVSREKKESFPLTVTSAQKNPTAFYLCASSIDQQNSNQPQHFGDGTRLSIL.

The V call is TRBV11-2, the J call TRBJ2-1; checking the TCRdb D call of TRBD1 is not possible without DNA. Germline-derived CDR1 and CDR2 are SGHAT and FQNNGV. There are 16 residues in the CDR3. CDR3 sequence reads: CASSPLGGLKYDEQFF.

This chain uses TRBV6-2 or TRBV6-3 with TRBJ2-1; the D call from TCRdb, TRBD2, cannot be confirmed without DNA. Looked up from germline, CDR1 is MNHEY and CDR2 is SVGEGT. The CDR3 is made up of 17 amino acids. CDR3 sequence reads: CASRDPSGGSPYNEQFF.

The chain couples TRBV12-3 or TRBV12-4 to TRBJ2-3. CDR3 length: 14 amino acids. The CDR3 protein is CASSAAGSTDTQYF.